The present T cell receptor (beta chain) was sequenced within a study of OX40 agonist ivuxolimab in advanced cancers. Across the study: Participants, approximately 83% male, averaged around 64 years of age, ranging from roughly 23 to 80.

The CDR3 runs 17 residues. V shed 3 bases, J shed 5 bases, and the junction held 13 bases outside the gene matches. Germline V lookup: CDR1 SGHRS, CDR2 YFSETQ. The study, taken as a whole, reports: Compared with CD4+, CD8+ T cells on average had more expanded clones. The CD4+ and CD8+ T cells in the blood had expanded clonally by week 6 at 0.1 to 3.0 mg/kg.

Comments on this clone: Its cognate antigen is unknown.

Clones were read by immunoSEQ multiplex PCR, and TCRdb kept only the in-frame ones, dropping some. The sample lists 65,000 to 80,000 clones, roughly 84% occurring once. The sample here was CD4+ or CD8+ T cells sorted from blood, taken in a trial of the OX40 agonist ivuxolimab. The sequence was obtained from an adult with an advanced solid tumor such as melanoma, head and neck, liver or kidney cancer. The chain uses TRBV5-1 and TRBJ2-5, with TRBD1 matching over 10 bases. Here the CDR3 reads CASSSTGTGAERETQYF. The CDR3 DNA reads as TGCGCCAGCAGCTCAACCGGGACAGGGGCGGAGAGGGAGACCCAGTACTTC.